Described below is a single T cell receptor beta chain sequence and its context. Its specificity is not known. Any patient presenting with uncontrolled infection, other autoimmune disease, pregnancy or lactation was left out. Isolation of PBMCs was performed on roughly 9 ml fresh peripheral blood. The data belong to a study of T cells in Graves' hyperthyroidism and ophthalmopathy. The germline CDR1 and CDR2 sequences are LGHNA and YSLEER. Trimming took off 0 bases at V and 6 bases at J, with 12 bases between the two ends. The CDR3 runs to 15 residues. The TCR beta CDR3 regions underwent amplification using RNA transcripts as the source. Primed by the HTBI set, a first-round RT-PCR was run on the TCR CDR3. TCRdb ran MiXCR on the multiplex PCR reads and lists one entry per CDR3 protein. Among about 560,000 distinct CDR3 sequences listed, about 15% were seen once. General observations from the study: Most expanded thyroid clonotypes above 0.001 recurred in blood.

The rearrangement joins TRBV4-3 to TRBJ2-1; maybe TRBD2 (5 bases). The source material was blood. The TCR originated in a woman in her twenties or thirties with Graves' hyperthyroidism. The CDR3 spells CASSQDVASFNEQFF. The CDR3 nucleotides are TGCGCCAGCAGCCAAGATGTCGCTAGCTTCAATGAGCAGTTCTTC.